The text below deals with one T cell receptor (beta chain). No antigen is known for it. V shed 7 bases and J shed 3 bases, with 13 bases lying between them. The CDR3 is 13 amino acids. The germline V gene has CDR1 MNHEY and CDR2 SVGAGI. In the naive CD8 group, cells lacked CD45RO and were positively selected for CCR7, so terminally differentiated effector memory CD45RA+ cells were left out. This sample is part of a study of shared clonotypes between healthy human individuals. Study at large: Each donor had three CD4 naive, three CD4 memory, two CD8 naive and one CD8 memory plate.

Here immunoSEQ multiplex PCR was the method, and the copy in TCRdb shows in-frame clones only, minus some. Here the sample spans around 2.1 million clones, about 92% being singletons. The study, taken as a whole, reports: It was observed that approximately 5% of naive CD4 clonotypes were shared across a handful of donors.

This chain connects TRBV6-5 to TRBJ2-7, with D maybe TRBD2 (6 bases). The TCR was taken from a man aged 18 to 30 in good health. Some clones in this sample may be carry-over from other donors' samples. Material: naive CD8+ T cells from PBMCs. CDR3 nucleotides: TGTGCCAGCACTCCCGGGGGACTCTACGAGCAGTACTTC. Translating gives CASTPGGLYEQYF.